These 2 T cell receptor beta chains originate from one sample sequenced in a study of radiotherapy plus CTLA-4 blockade in lung cancer. TCRdb's table, derived via immunoSEQ multiplex PCR, lists solely in-frame clones and lacks some. The table records 35,000 to 55,000 clones, more than 70% of them present only once. The sequencing here drew on peripheral blood, taken from a patient treated with radiotherapy plus ipilimumab. Source of these receptors: a human donor with non-small cell lung cancer whose response to radiotherapy plus ipilimumab could not be evaluated.

V is TRBV6-5 and J is TRBJ2-7; 8 positions agree with TRBD2. The CDR3 has 13 residues. Germline CDR1 is MNHEY and CDR2 is SVGAGI. J was trimmed by 7 bases and V by 2 bases; bases with no gene match: 4. This CDR3 is CASSYGRGGEQYF. The DNA of the CDR3 is TGTGCCAGCAGTTACGGCCGGGGGGGGGAGCAGTACTTC.

This clone was seen once. The CDR3 coding sequence is TGTGCCAGCAGGGAGACAGGGGACTATGGCTACACCTTC. Its protein product is CASRETGDYGYTF. The chain uses TRBV9 and TRBJ1-2; 8 bases match TRBD1. This CDR3 spans 13 amino acids. CDR1 and CDR2 (germline): SGDLS, YYNGEE. Unmatched junction bases numbered 3, after V lost 5 bases and J lost 3 bases.